Listed below are T cell receptor beta chains from one sample, sequenced in a study of regulatory T cells in long-lasting Graves disease. TCRdb re-derived calls from the multiplex PCR reads in MiXCR, one entry per CDR3 protein. The table lists hundreds of thousands of distinct CDR3 sequences, roughly 15% of them singletons. These data are also associated with another study on T cells in Graves' hyperthyroidism and ophthalmopathy.

The specimen comprised peripheral blood mononuclear cells (PBMCs), sampled at new diagnosis, from a patient treated with antithyroid drugs. These TCRs come from a woman aged 40-65 years with Graves disease. Each CDR3 is given with its conserved first and last residue. A D gene is named only where the DNA matches it firmly. Clone size appears in some rows only: once, few, many, or a class for an expanded clone.

DNA	CDR3	D	V	J	size
TGTGCCAGCTCTTTGGTGACAGACGAGCAGTACTTC	CASSLVTDEQYF	-	TRBV28	TRBJ2-7	many
TGTGCCAGCTCACCTAGGGGCTCGAGCACCGGGGAGCTGTTTTTT	CASSPRGSSTGELFF	-	TRBV18	TRBJ2-2	once
TGTGCCAGCAGTTTAGATTCCACGGTCGGGACCGGGGAGCTGTTTTTT	CASSLDSTVGTGELFF	-	TRBV12-3/TRBV12-4	TRBJ2-2	-
TGTGCCAGCAGCTTAGCGGTGTACGGGACGGCGTCCACAGATACGCAGTATTTT	CASSLAVYGTASTDTQYF	-	TRBV7-6	TRBJ2-3	-
TGTGCCAGCAGTGCCGAATTTCGGTTCGGCCGGAGCGATGAAAAACTGTTTTTT	CASSAEFRFGRSDEKLFF	-	TRBV6-2/TRBV6-3	TRBJ1-4	many
TGTGCCAGCAGTTGGACACCGATGAACACTGAAGCTTTCTTT	CASSWTPMNTEAFF	-	TRBV2	TRBJ1-1	many
TGTGCCAGCAGGACGGCAACCGGGACGCCGTCTGAAGCTTTCTTT	CASRTATGTPSEAFF	-	TRBV6-2/TRBV6-3	TRBJ1-1	many
TGTGCCTGGGATACGAACGGGGATGGCTACACCTTC	CAWDTNGDGYTF	-	TRBV30	TRBJ1-2	many
TGTGCCAGTATAGGCAAAGCGAACACCGGGGAGCTGTTTTTT	CASIGKANTGELFF	-	TRBV19	TRBJ2-2	-
TGTGCCACCAGTGCTGGACTGAACTACGAGCAGTACTTC	CATSAGLNYEQYF	-	TRBV24-1	TRBJ2-7	many
TGTGCCAGCACCCTCCACGGTGTCAACTATGGCTACACCTTC	CASTLHGVNYGYTF	-	TRBV6-1	TRBJ1-2	-
TGTGCCAGTAGTATAGATTTCACGACAGGGGGCAAGATCGGTCAGCCCCAGCATTTT	CASSIDFTTGGKIGQPQHF	TRBD1	TRBV19	TRBJ1-5	-